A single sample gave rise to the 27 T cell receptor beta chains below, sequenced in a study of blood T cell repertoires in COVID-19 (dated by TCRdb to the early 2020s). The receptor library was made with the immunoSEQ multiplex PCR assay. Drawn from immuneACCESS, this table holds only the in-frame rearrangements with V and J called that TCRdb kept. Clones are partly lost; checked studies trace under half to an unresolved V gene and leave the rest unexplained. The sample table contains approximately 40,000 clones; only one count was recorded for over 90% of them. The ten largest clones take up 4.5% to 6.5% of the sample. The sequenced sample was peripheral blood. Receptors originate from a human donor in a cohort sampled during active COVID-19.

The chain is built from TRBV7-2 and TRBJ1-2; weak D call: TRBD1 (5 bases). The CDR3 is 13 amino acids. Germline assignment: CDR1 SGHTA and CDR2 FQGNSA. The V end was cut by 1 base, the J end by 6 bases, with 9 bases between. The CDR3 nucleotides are TGTGCCAGCAGCTTAGTGTCAGGGAATGGCTACACCTTC. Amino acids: CASSLVSGNGYTF.

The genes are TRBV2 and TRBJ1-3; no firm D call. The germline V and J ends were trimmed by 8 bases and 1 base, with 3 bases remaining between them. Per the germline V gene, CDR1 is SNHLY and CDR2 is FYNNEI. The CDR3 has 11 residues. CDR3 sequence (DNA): TGTGCCAGCCGTTCTGGAAACACCATATATTTT. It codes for CASRSGNTIYF. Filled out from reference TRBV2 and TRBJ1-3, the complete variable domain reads EPEVTQTPSHQVTQMGQEVILRCVPISNHLYFYWYRQILGQKVEFLVSFYNNEISEKSEIFDDQFSVERPDGSNFTLKIRSTKLEDSAMYFCASRSGNTIYFGEGSWLTVV.

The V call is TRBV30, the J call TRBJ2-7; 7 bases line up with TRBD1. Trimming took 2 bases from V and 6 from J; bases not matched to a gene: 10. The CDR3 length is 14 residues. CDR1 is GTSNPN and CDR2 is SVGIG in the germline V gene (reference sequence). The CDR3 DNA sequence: TGTGCCTGGAGTTTCGGACAGGTTTTAGGCGAGCAGTACTTC. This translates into CAWSFGQVLGEQYF.

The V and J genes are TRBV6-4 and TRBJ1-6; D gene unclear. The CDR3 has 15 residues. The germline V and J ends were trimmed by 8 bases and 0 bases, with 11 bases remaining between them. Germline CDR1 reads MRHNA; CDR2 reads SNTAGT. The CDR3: CASEKGSSYNSPLHF. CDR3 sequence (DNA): TGTGCCAGCGAAAAAGGGAGCTCCTATAATTCACCCCTCCACTTT.

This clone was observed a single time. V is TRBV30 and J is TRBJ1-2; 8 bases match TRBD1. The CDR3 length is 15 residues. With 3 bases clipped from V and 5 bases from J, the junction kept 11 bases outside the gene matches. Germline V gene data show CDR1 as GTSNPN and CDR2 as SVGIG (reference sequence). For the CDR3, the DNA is TGTGCCTGGAGCCGAATTCCCTGGACAGGGTATGGCTACACCTTC. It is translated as CAWSRIPWTGYGYTF.

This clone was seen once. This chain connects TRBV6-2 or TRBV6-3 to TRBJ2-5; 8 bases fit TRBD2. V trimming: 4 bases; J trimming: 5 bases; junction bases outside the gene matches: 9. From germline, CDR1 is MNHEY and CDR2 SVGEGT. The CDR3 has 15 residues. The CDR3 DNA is TGTGCCAGCAGTTCCGGACTAGCCGATTCCGAGACCCAGTACTTC. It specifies CASSSGLADSETQYF.

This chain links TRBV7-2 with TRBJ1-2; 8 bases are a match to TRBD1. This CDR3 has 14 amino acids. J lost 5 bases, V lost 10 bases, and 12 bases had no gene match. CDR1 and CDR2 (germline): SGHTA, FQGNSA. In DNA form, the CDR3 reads TGTGCCACCGATCGATCAGGGGGCGCTTATGGCTACACCTTC. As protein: CATDRSGGAYGYTF. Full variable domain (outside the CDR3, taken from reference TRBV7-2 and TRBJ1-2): GAGVSQSPSNKVTEKGKDVELRCDPISGHTALYWYRQSLGQGLEFLIYFQGNSAPDKSGLPSDRFSAERTGGSVSTLTIQRTQQEDSAVYLCATDRSGGAYGYTFGSGTRLTVV.

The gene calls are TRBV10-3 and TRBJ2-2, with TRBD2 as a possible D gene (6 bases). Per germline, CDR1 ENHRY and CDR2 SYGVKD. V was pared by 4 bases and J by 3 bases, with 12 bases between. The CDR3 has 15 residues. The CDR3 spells CAISVWWEDTGELFF. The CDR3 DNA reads TGTGCCATCAGTGTATGGTGGGAGGACACCGGGGAGCTGTTTTTT.

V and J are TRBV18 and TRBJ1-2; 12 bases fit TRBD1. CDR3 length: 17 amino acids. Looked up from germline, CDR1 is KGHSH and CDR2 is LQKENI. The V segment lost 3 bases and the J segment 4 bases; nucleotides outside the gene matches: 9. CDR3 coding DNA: TGTGCCAGCTCACCTACGGGACAGGGGGCGCAAAGCTATGGCTACACCTTC. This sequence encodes CASSPTGQGAQSYGYTF.

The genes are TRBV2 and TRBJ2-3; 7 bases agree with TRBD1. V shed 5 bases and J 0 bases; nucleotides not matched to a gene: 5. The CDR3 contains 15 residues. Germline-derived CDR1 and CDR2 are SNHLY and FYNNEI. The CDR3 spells CASSRDRTSTDTQYF. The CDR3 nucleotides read TGTGCCAGCAGTAGGGACAGAACTAGCACAGATACGCAGTATTTT.

DNA for the CDR3: TGTGCCAGCTCAACTAGCGGGGGATACAATGAGCAGTTCTTC. Amino acids: CASSTSGGYNEQFF. The V and J genes are TRBV6-5 and TRBJ2-1; 11 bases are shared with TRBD2. From germline, CDR1 is MNHEY and CDR2 SVGAGI. CDR3 size: 14 residues. With 8 bases clipped from V and 4 bases from J, the junction kept 4 bases outside the gene matches.

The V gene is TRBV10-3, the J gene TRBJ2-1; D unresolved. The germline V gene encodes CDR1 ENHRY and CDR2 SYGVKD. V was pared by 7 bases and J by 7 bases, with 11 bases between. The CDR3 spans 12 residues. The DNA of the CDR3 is TGTGCCATCATTTCCCCCCGGAATGAGCAGTTCTTC. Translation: CAIISPRNEQFF.

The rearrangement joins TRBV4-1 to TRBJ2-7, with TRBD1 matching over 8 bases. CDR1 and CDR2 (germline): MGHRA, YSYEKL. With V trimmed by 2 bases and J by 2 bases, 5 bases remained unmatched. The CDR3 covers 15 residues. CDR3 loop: CASSQTRDRPYEQYF. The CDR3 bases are TGCGCCAGCAGCCAAACCCGGGACAGGCCCTACGAGCAGTACTTC.

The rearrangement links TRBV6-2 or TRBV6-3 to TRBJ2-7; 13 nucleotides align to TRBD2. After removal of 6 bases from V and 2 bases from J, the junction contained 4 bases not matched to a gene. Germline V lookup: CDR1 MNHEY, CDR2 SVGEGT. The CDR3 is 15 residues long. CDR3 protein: CASSTLAGGPYEQYF. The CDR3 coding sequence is TGTGCCAGCAGCACACTAGCGGGAGGGCCCTACGAGCAGTACTTC.

Here the CDR3 reads CASSHRNSGGYTF. CDR3 coding DNA: TGTGCCAGCAGCCACCGGAATTCGGGTGGCTACACCTTC. The V call is TRBV5-6, the J call TRBJ1-2; no clear D gene. V lost 4 bases, J lost 7 bases, and 14 bases lay in between. This CDR3 spans 13 amino acids. In germline, CDR1 is SGHDT, CDR2 YYEEEE.

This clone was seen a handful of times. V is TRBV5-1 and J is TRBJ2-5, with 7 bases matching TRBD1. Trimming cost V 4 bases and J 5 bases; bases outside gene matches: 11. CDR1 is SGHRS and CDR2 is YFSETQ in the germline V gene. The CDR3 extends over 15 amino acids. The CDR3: CASSTDRVGLETQYF. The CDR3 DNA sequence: TGCGCCAGCAGCACCGACAGGGTAGGGCTGGAGACCCAGTACTTC.

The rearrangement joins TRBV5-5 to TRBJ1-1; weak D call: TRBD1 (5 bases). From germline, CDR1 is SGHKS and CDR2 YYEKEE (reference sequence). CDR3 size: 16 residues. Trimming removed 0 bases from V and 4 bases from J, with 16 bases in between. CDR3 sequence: CASSLVLTDSTTEAFF. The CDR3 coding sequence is TGTGCCAGCAGCTTGGTGCTGACAGACTCAACCACTGAAGCTTTCTTT.

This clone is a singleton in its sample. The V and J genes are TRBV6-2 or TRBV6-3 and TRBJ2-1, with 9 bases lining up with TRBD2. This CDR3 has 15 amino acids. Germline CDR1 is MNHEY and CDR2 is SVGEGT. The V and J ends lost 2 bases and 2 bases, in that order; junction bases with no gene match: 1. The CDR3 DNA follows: TGTGCCAGCAGTTACCGACTAGCGGCCTACAATGAGCAGTTCTTC. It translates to CASSYRLAAYNEQFF.

The chain's CDR3 is CATLAGVNEQFF. Here the CDR3 DNA reads TGTGCCACCCTAGCGGGAGTCAATGAGCAGTTCTTC. V usage is TRBV10-3 and J usage is TRBJ2-1, with 10 nucleotides matching TRBD2. V lost 10 bases, J lost 6 bases, and 3 bases stayed unmatched. The CDR3 has 12 residues. The germline CDR1 and CDR2 sequences are ENHRY and SYGVKD.

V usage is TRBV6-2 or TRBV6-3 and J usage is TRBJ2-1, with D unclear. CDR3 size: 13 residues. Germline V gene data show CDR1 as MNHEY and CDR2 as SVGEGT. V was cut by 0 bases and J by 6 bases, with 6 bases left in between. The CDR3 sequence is CASSYSLTNEQFF. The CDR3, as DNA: TGTGCCAGCAGTTACTCACTTACCAATGAGCAGTTCTTC.

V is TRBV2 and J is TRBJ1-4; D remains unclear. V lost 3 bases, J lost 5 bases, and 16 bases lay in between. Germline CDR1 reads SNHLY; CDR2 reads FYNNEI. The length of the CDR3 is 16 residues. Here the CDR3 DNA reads TGTGCCAGCAGTGACACGGGTGGACTGGGAAATGAAAAACTGTTTTTT. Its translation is CASSDTGGLGNEKLFF. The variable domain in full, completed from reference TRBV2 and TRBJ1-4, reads EPEVTQTPSHQVTQMGQEVILRCVPISNHLYFYWYRQILGQKVEFLVSFYNNEISEKSEIFDDQFSVERPDGSNFTLKIRSTKLEDSAMYFCASSDTGGLGNEKLFFGSGTQLSVL.

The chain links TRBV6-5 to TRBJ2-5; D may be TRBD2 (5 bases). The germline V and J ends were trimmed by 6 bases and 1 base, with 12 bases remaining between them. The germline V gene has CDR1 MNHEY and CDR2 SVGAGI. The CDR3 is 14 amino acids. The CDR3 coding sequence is TGTGCCAGCAGAGCGGACCAGGTCCAAGAGACCCAGTACTTC. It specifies CASRADQVQETQYF.

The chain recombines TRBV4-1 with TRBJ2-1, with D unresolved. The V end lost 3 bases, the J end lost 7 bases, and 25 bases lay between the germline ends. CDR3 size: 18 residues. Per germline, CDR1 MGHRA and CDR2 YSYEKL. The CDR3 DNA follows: TGCGCCAGCAGCCAGATAGATCTTGGGTCGACTTTGTTGAATGAGCAGTTCTTC. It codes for CASSQIDLGSTLLNEQFF.

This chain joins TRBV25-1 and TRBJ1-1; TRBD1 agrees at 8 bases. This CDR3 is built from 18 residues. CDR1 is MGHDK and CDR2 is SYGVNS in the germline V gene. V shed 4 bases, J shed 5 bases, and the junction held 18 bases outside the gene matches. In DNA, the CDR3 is TGTGCCAGCAGTGGTCTAGGGTTCCGGGACAGGCTGATTACTGAAGCTTTCTTT. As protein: CASSGLGFRDRLITEAFF.

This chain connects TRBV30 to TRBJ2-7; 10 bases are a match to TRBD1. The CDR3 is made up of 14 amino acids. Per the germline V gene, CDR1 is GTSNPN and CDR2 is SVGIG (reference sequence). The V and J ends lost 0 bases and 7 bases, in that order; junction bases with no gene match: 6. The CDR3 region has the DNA TGTGCCTGGAGTGTGGGGACAGGGGTAGGGGAGCAGTACTTC. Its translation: CAWSVGTGVGEQYF.

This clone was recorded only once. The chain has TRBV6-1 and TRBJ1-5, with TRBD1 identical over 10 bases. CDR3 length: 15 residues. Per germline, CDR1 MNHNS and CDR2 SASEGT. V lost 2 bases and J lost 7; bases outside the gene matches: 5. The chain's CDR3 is CASSELADRGQPQHF. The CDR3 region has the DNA TGTGCCAGCAGTGAATTAGCGGACAGGGGGCAGCCCCAGCATTTT.

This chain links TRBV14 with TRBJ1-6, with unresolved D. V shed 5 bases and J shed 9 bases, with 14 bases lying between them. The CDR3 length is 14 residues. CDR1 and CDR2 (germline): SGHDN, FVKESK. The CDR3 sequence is CASSYGQAGSPLHF. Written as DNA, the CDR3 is TGTGCCAGCAGCTACGGTCAGGCGGGTTCACCCCTCCACTTT. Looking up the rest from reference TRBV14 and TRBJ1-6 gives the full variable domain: EAGVTQFPSHSVIEKGQTVTLRCDPISGHDNLYWYRRVMGKEIKFLLHFVKESKQDESGMPNNRFLAERTGGTYSTLKVQPAELEDSGVYFCASSYGQAGSPLHFGNGTRLTVT.